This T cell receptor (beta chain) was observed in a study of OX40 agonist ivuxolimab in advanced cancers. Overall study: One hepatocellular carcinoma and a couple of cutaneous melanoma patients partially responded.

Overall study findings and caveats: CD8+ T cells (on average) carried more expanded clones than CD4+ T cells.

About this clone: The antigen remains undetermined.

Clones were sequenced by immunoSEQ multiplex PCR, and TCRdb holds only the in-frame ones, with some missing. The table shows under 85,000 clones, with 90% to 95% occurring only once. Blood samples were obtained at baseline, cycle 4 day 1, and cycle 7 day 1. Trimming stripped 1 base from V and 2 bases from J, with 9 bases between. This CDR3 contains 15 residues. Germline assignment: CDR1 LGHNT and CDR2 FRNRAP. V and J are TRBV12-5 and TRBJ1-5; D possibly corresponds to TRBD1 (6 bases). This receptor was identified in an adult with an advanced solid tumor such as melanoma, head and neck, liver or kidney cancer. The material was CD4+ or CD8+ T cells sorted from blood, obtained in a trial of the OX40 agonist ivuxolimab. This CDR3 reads CASGLESGGNQPQHF. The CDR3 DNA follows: TGTGCTAGTGGTTTGGAATCAGGGGGCAATCAGCCCCAGCATTTT. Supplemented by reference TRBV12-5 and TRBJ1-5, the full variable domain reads DARVTQTPRHKVTEMGQEVTMRCQPILGHNTVFWYRQTMMQGLELLAYFRNRAPLDDSGMPKDRFSAEMPDATLATLKIQPSEPRDSAVYFCASGLESGGNQPQHFGDGTRLSIL.